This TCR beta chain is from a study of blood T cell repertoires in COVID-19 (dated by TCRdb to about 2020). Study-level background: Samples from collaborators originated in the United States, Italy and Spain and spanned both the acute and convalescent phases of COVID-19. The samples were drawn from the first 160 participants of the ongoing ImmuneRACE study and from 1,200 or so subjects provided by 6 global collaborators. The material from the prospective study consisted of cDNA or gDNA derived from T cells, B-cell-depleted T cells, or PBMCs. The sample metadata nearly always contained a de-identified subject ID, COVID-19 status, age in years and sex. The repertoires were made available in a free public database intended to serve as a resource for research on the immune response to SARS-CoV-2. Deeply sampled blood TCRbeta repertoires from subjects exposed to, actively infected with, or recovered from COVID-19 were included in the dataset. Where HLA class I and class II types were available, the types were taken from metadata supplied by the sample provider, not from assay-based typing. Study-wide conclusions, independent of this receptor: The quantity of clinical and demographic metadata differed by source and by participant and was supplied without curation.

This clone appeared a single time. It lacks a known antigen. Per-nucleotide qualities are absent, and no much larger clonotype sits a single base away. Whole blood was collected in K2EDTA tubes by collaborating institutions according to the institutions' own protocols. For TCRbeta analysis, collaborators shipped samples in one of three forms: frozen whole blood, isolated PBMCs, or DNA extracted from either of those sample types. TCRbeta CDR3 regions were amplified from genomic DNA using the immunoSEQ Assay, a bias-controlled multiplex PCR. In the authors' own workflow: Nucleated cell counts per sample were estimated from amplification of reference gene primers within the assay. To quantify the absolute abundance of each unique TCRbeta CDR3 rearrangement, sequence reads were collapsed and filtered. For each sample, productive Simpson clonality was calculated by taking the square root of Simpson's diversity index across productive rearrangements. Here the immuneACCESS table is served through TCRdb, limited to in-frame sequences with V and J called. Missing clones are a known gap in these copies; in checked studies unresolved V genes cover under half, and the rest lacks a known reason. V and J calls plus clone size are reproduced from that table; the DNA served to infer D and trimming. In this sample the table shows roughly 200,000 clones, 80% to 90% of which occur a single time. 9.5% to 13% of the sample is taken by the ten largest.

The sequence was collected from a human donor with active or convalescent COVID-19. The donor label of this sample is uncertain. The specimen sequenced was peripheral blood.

The DNA sequence is TGTGCCAGCAGTGTTGGGACTAGCGTTGCTAGCACAGATACGCAGTATTTT. It is translated as CASSVGTSVASTDTQYF. This chain joins TRBV2 to TRBJ2-3, with 10 central nucleotides matching TRBD2. Per the germline V gene, SNHLY is the CDR1 and FYNNEI is the CDR2. V is pruned by 4 bases and J by 0 bases, leaving 7 bases of the junction without a gene match. Counted from cysteine to phenylalanine, this CDR3 has 17 amino acids. Just CDR3 DNA is preserved here, 51 bases in frame from base 1. The full variable domain, with segments outside the CDR3 supplied by the reference TRBV2 and TRBJ2-3 proteins, appears as EPEVTQTPSHQVTQMGQEVILRCVPISNHLYFYWYRQILGQKVEFLVSFYNNEISEKSEIFDDQFSVERPDGSNFTLKIRSTKLEDSAMYFCASSVGTSVASTDTQYFGPGTRLTVL.